This TCR beta chain was identified during a study of cytomegalovirus exposure and HLA in healthy donors. PCR employed 60 Vbeta and 13 Jbeta primers. Authors' methods: Some 11 million of the 80 million or so unique TCR beta chains counted in a later analysis were shared. Measured with immunoSEQ multiplex PCR; TCRdb has only the in-frame clones, and not every one. D and trimming come from the DNA, and the V and J calls and clone size come from that table. The data show roughly 200,000 clones, about two thirds seen once. CDR1 and CDR2 (germline): MNHEY, SVGAGI. The ends were cut back, 5 bases at V and 4 bases at J, with 14 bases in the middle. The CDR3 extends over 14 amino acids. The study's findings and limits: An analysis that came later showed most CMV-associated TCR beta chains appearing HLA-restricted. The number of N-insertions in an Asian-associated ancestry cluster was reportedly below the approximately 680-donor mean in a later analysis. In a later analysis, HLA-C alleles had the fewest associated TCRs, DRB1 alleles the most.

In regard to this clone: Its matching antigen is unknown.

The chain couples TRBV6-5 to TRBJ1-2, with D possibly TRBD1 on 6 matching bases. This TCR came from a man aged 40-49 years in good health and CMV-seropositive. Material for sequencing was PBMCs. CDR3 loop: CASSGWTVTYGYTF. CDR3 sequence (DNA): TGTGCCAGCAGTGGATGGACAGTAACCTATGGCTACACCTTC.